The source of this T cell receptor (beta chain) is a study of T cell changes during pregnancy in multiple sclerosis. The assay was immunoSEQ multiplex PCR, and TCRdb's table has in-frame clones only and misses some. The repertoire holds 68,000 or so clones, with around 92% as singletons. This CDR3 region has 16 residues. The ends were cut back, 0 bases at V and 5 bases at J, with 16 bases in the middle. The germline gives CDR1 MGHRA, CDR2 YSYEKL. The sequenced sample was peripheral blood, obtained in the second trimester of pregnancy. The chain uses TRBV4-1 and TRBJ1-1, with D possibly being TRBD1 (6 bases). The sequence came from a female donor in good health, enrolled as a control in a pregnancy study. DNA for the CDR3: TGCGCCAGCAGCCAAGAGGGCGCGGGGGCAGGGACTGAAGCTTTCTTT. This gives the protein CASSQEGAGAGTEAFF.